The 12 T cell receptor beta chains below all came from one sample that was sequenced in a study of cytomegalovirus exposure and HLA in healthy donors. PCR was performed using 60 Vbeta and 13 Jbeta primers. The method was immunoSEQ multiplex PCR; TCRdb's version includes in-frame clones alone and lacks a portion of them. The sample comprises 95,000 to 150,000 clones, about 8.6% of which are singletons, and 6% rests with the top ten. The sequenced sample consisted of PBMCs. The receptors derive from a woman in her thirties or forties in good health and CMV-seropositive.

This clone turned up a few times. The chain carries TRBV11-2 and TRBJ2-7, with 8 bases aligning to TRBD1. This CDR3 region has 12 residues. J was trimmed by 4 bases and V by 8 bases; bases with no gene match: 4. CDR1 and CDR2 from the germline V gene are SGHAT and FQNNGV. CDR3 bases: TGTGCCAGCCGGACAGGGAAATACGAGCAGTACTTC. This sequence encodes CASRTGKYEQYF.

J is TRBJ1-3 and V is TRBV15; 8 nucleotides match TRBD1. The ends lost 2 bases at V and 4 bases at J; junction bases unmatched: 7. The V gene's germline CDR1 is LNHNV and CDR2 YYDKDF (reference sequence). This CDR3 spans 16 amino acids. CDR3 region: CATSRYGQGEGNTIYF. The CDR3 DNA reads TGTGCCACCAGCAGATACGGACAGGGAGAAGGAAACACCATATATTTT.

This clone was observed a handful of times. V usage is TRBV6-1 and J usage is TRBJ2-7; tentative D call: TRBD1 (6 bases). The V gene's germline CDR1 is MNHNS and CDR2 SASEGT. There are 14 residues in the CDR3. V lost 2 bases to trimming and J lost 2 bases, with 10 bases between them. The CDR3 nucleotides read TGTGCCAGCAGTGAACGGCAGGGGACCTACGAGCAGTACTTC. This codes for CASSERQGTYEQYF.

This sequence joins TRBV5-8 and TRBJ1-1; D gene uncertain. The V gene lost 4 bases and the J gene lost 0 bases, with 10 bases spanning the gap. The CDR3 totals 14 residues. CDR1 and CDR2 (germline): SGHTS, YDEGEE. Here the CDR3 DNA reads TGTGCCAGCAGCCGCCTCAGGATGAACACTGAAGCTTTCTTT. Translated: CASSRLRMNTEAFF.

This sequence joins TRBV28 and TRBJ2-7, with TRBD2 as a possible D gene (6 bases). The germline V and J ends were trimmed by 5 bases and 6 bases, with 23 bases remaining between them. Germline V gene sequence: CDR1 MDHEN, CDR2 SYDVKM. CDR3 length: 16 residues. The CDR3 coding sequence is TGTGCCAGCAGTCCCAACCGTCCCGGAGGGGTATCCGAGCAGTACTTC. This sequence encodes CASSPNRPGGVSEQYF. The whole variable domain, remainder taken from reference TRBV28 and TRBJ2-7, is DVKVTQSSRYLVKRTGEKVFLECVQDMDHENMFWYRQDPGLGLRLIYFSYDVKMKEKGDIPEGYSVSREKKERFSLILESASTNQTSMYLCASSPNRPGGVSEQYFGPGTRLTVT.

This clone was seen a few times. The J gene is TRBJ2-5, the V gene TRBV11-2; TRBD1 might be the D (5 bases). In germline, CDR1 is SGHAT, CDR2 FQNNGV. V was shortened by 3 bases and J by 4 bases, with 12 bases between the two germline ends. CDR3 length equals 14 residues. CDR3 loop: CASSLTGRGETQYF. DNA of the CDR3: TGTGCCAGCAGCTTGACGGGTAGGGGAGAGACCCAGTACTTC.

The chain has TRBV5-1 and TRBJ1-2; 7 bases are shared with TRBD1. This CDR3 spans 17 amino acids. V lost 1 base and J lost 3; bases outside the gene matches: 12. CDR1 is SGHRS and CDR2 is YFSETQ in the germline V gene. The DNA for the CDR3 is TGCGCCAGCAGCTTGCAGGCAGGGGGATATGGTGACTATGGCTACACCTTC. It is translated as CASSLQAGGYGDYGYTF.

This chain uses TRBV29-1 with TRBJ2-1; TRBD1 aligns across 8 bases. Germline V CDR1 and CDR2: SQVTM, ANQGSEA. This CDR3 spans 14 amino acids. The V segment lost 1 base and the J segment 7 bases; nucleotides outside the gene matches: 6. The CDR3: CSVEVGQGGNEQFF. In DNA form, the CDR3 reads TGCAGCGTTGAAGTTGGACAGGGAGGTAATGAGCAGTTCTTC.

In this sample, this clone turned up a few times. This chain connects TRBV6-6 to TRBJ1-5; tentative D call: TRBD1 (5 bases). CDR1 is MNHNY, CDR2 SVGAGI, per germline (reference sequence). The CDR3 loop spans 14 amino acids. The V end was cut by 5 bases, the J end by 4 bases, with 12 bases between. This CDR3 reads CASSRIGGNQPQHF. The CDR3 DNA reads TGTGCCAGCAGTCGAATTGGGGGGAATCAGCCCCAGCATTTT.

The chain couples TRBV6-4 to TRBJ1-1; D is perhaps TRBD1 (5 bases). Germline values: CDR1 MRHNA, CDR2 SNTAGT. This CDR3 is built from 13 residues. Trimming shortened V by 11 bases and J by 2 bases, and 15 bases separated the two germline ends. In DNA, the CDR3 is TGTGCCGGGTCAACCCAGGGAAACACTGAAGCTTTCTTT. Translation gives CAGSTQGNTEAFF.

The V gene is TRBV20-1, the J gene TRBJ1-2; TRBD1 might be the D (5 bases). The V gene's germline CDR1 is DFQATT and CDR2 SNEGSKA (reference sequence). V lost 6 bases and J lost 3, with 8 bases in between. This CDR3 is 11 amino acids long. The CDR3 here is CSAMTDYGYTF. CDR3 coding DNA: TGCAGTGCAATGACAGACTATGGCTACACCTTC.

V is TRBV28 and J is TRBJ1-1; TRBD1 agrees at 9 bases. The CDR3 has 16 amino acids. V lost 2 bases, J lost 4 bases, and 8 bases stayed unmatched. The germline gives CDR1 MDHEN, CDR2 SYDVKM. CDR3 amino acids: CASSLSGTGIATEAFF. The CDR3 nucleotides read TGTGCCAGCAGTTTAAGTGGGACAGGGATCGCCACTGAAGCTTTCTTT.